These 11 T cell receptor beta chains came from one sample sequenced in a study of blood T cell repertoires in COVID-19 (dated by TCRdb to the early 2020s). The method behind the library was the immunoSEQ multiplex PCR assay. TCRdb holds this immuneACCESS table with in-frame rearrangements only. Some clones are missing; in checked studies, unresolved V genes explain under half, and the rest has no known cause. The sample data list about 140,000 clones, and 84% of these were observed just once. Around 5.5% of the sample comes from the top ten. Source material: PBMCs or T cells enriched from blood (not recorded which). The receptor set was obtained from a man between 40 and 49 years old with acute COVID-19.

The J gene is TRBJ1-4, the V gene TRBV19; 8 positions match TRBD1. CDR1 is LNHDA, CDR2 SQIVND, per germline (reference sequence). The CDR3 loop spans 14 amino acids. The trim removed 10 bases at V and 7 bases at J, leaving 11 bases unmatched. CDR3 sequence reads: CATTRGQDTEKLFF. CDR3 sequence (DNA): TGTGCCACCACTAGGGGACAGGATACTGAAAAACTGTTTTTT. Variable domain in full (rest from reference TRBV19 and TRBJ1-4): DGGITQSPKYLFRKEGQNVTLSCEQNLNHDAMYWYRQDPGQGLRLIYYSQIVNDFQKGDIAEGYSVSREKKESFPLTVTSAQKNPTAFYLCATTRGQDTEKLFFGSGTQLSVL.

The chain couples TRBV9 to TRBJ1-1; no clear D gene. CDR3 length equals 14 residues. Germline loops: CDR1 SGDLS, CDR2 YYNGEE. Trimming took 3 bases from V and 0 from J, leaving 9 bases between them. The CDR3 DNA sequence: TGTGCCAGCAGCGCAAACACCCTGAACACTGAAGCTTTCTTT. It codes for CASSANTLNTEAFF.

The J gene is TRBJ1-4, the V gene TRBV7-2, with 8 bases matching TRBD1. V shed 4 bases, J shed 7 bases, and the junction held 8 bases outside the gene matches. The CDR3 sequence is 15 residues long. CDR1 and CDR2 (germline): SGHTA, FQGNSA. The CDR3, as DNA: TGTGCCAGCAGCTCCTTAGGACAGGGAAGTGAAAAACTGTTTTTT. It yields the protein CASSSLGQGSEKLFF.

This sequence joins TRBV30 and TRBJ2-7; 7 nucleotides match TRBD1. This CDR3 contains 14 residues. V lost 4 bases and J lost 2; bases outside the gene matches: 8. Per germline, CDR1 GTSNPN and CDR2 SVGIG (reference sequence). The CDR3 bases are TGTGCCTGGACTACGACAGGGAGTACCTACGAGCAGTACTTC. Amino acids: CAWTTTGSTYEQYF.

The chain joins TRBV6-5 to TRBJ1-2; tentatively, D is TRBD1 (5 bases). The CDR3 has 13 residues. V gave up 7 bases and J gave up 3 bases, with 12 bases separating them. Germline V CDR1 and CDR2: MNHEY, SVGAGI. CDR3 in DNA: TGTGCCAGCAAGGCAACGGGGGACTATGGCTACACCTTC. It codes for CASKATGDYGYTF.

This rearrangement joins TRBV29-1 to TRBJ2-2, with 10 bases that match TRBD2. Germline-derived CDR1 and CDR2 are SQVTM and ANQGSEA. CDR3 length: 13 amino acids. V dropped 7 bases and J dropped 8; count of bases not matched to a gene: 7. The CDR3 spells CSAGTSALGELFF. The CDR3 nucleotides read TGCAGCGCCGGGACTAGCGCATTAGGGGAGCTGTTTTTT.

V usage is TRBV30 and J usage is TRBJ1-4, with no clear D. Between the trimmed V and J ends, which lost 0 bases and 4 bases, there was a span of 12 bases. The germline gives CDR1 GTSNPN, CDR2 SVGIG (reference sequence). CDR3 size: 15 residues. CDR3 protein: CAWSVGGLINEKLFF. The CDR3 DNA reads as TGTGCCTGGAGTGTAGGAGGGTTAATTAATGAAAAACTGTTTTTT.

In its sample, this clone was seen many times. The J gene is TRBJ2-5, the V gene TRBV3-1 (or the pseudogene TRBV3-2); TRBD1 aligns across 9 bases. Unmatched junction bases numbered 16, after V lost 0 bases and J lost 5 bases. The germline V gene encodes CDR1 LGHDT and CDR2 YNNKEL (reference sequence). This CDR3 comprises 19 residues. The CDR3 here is CASSQEPPGQGPSWETQYF. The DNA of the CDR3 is TGTGCCAGCAGCCAAGAGCCCCCGGGACAGGGTCCCTCGTGGGAGACCCAGTACTTC.

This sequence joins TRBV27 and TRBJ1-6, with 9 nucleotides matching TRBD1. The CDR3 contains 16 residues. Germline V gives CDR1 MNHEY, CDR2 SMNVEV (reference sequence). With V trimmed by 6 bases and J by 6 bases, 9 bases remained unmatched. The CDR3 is CASSLSWGQGNSPLHF. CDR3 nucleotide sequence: TGTGCCAGCAGCCTTTCTTGGGGACAGGGTAATTCACCCCTCCACTTT.

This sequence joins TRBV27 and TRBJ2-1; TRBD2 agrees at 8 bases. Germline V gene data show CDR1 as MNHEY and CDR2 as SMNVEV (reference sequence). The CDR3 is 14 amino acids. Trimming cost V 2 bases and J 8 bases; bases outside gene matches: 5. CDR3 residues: CASSLRSGGDEQFF. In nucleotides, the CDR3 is TGTGCCAGCAGTTTAAGGTCGGGGGGGGATGAGCAGTTCTTC.

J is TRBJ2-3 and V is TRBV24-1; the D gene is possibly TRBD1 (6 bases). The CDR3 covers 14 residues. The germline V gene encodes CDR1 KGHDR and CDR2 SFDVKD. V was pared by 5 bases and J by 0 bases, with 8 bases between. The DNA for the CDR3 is TGTGCCACCAGTGGGCAGGGGAGCACAGATACGCAGTATTTT. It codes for CATSGQGSTDTQYF.